This is a list of T cell receptor beta chains from one sample in a study of OX40 agonist ivuxolimab in advanced cancers. The method was immunoSEQ multiplex PCR; TCRdb's version includes in-frame clones alone and lacks a portion of them. The sample yields about 38,000 clones, approximately 90% seen once. Specimen: CD4+ or CD8+ T cells sorted from blood, collected in a trial of the OX40 agonist ivuxolimab. These receptors all stem from an adult with an advanced solid tumor such as melanoma, head and neck, liver or kidney cancer. The CDR3 runs from the conserved cysteine through the conserved F or W. The D gene is left open where the match is weak. Clone size, where shown, is once, few, many, or a class for clones that have expanded.

>once|TRBJ2-1|-|TRBV7-2
TGTGCCAGCAGCTTCATGAGCAATGAGCAGTTCTTC
CASSFMSNEQFF
>-|TRBJ2-1|TRBD2|TRBV11-3
TGTGCCAGCAGCTTAGATACTAGCGGGGGGCCCCAGTTCTTC
CASSLDTSGGPQFF
>-|TRBJ1-2|-|TRBV6-5
TGTGCCAGCAGTTACAAGGGTGGGGCCGGCTACACCTTC
CASSYKGGAGYTF
>few|TRBJ1-1|-|TRBV20-1
TGCGGGGGGGCTTTGGGCACTGAAGCTTTCTTT
CGGALGTEAFF
>-|TRBJ2-7|-|TRBV7-8
TGTGCCAGCAGCCCTCCCAACAGGGCCCACGAGCAGTACTTC
CASSPPNRAHEQYF
>-|TRBJ2-7|-|TRBV29-1
TGCAGCGTAAGGGTCGCGAGAAGCTACGAGCAGTACTTC
CSVRVARSYEQYF
>once|TRBJ1-1|TRBD1|TRBV4-1
TGCGCCAGCAGCCAAGCGCCAGGGACAGGGGGCATGAACACTGAAGCTTTCTTT
CASSQAPGTGGMNTEAFF
>-|TRBJ1-1|-|TRBV27
TGTGCCAGCAGGGGATGGGAACTTACTGAAGCTTTCTTT
CASRGWELTEAFF
>once|TRBJ2-3|-|TRBV9
TGTGCCAGCAGCGTTGAAGGGGGGGAGTTTGGGACAGATACGCAGTATTTT
CASSVEGGEFGTDTQYF
>-|TRBJ1-4|TRBD1|TRBV4-2
TGTGCCAGCAGCCAACGGGACAGGGGCTCTAATGAAAAACTGTTTTTT
CASSQRDRGSNEKLFF
>-|TRBJ1-4|-|TRBV28
TGTGCCAGCAAACCCGAAACTAATGAAAAACTGTTTTTT
CASKPETNEKLFF
>-|TRBJ1-5|TRBD1|TRBV6-6
TGTGCCAGCAGTTATATGACAGGGTCGAGCAATCAGCCCCAGCATTTT
CASSYMTGSSNQPQHF
>-|TRBJ2-1|-|TRBV28
TGTGCCAGCAGCACCACGGGCGCGGTTCCCTGGACAGTGGGCTCCTACAATGAGCAGTTCTTC
CASSTTGAVPWTVGSYNEQFF